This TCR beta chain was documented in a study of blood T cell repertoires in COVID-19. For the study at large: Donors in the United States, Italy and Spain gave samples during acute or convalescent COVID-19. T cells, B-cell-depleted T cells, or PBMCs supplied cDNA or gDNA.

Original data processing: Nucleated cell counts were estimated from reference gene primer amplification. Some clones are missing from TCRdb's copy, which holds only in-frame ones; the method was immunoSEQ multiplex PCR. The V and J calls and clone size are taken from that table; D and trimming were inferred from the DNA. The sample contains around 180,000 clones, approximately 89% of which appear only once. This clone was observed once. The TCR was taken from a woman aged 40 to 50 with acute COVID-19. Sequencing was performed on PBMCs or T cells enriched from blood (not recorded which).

The CDR3, as DNA: TGTGCCAGCACTGGGGGGGGCCTCGGCGGCTACACCTTC. Translation gives CASTGGGLGGYTF. The chain carries TRBV19 and TRBJ1-2; perhaps TRBD1 as D (6 bases). Between the trimmed V and J ends, which lost 9 bases and 8 bases, there was a span of 19 bases. There are 13 residues in the CDR3. Germline V CDR1 and CDR2: LNHDA, SQIVND (reference sequence).